The rows below give T cell receptor beta chains drawn from one sample of a study of neurological immune-mediated disorders. TCRdb used MiXCR to reprocess the 5' RACE reads, holding one entry per CDR3 protein. The sample holds 65,000 to 90,000 distinct CDR3 sequences, 3.2% seen once. Sequencing was performed on PBMCs. The receptors originated from a woman between 50 and 59 years old with multiple sclerosis. Both conserved end residues are part of each CDR3. The order of the fields is V gene, D gene, clone size, J gene, CDR3 protein, CDR3 DNA. A D gene is named only where the DNA matches it firmly. Expanded clones get a size class; other rows say once, few or many, or leave the size out.

v_call: TRBV18; d_call: NA; clone_size: many; j_call: TRBJ1-1; cdr3_aa: CASSPYTTEAFF; cdr3_nt: TGTGCCAGCTCACCCTACACCACTGAAGCTTTCTTT
v_call: TRBV20-1; d_call: TRBD2; clone_size: many; j_call: TRBJ2-5; cdr3_aa: CSAVIAGGQETQYF; cdr3_nt: TGCAGTGCGGTGATCGCGGGAGGGCAAGAGACCCAGTACTTC
v_call: TRBV4-2; d_call: NA; clone_size: many; j_call: TRBJ2-5; cdr3_aa: CASSQGARVPETQYF; cdr3_nt: TGTGCCAGCAGCCAGGGGGCCAGGGTTCCAGAGACCCAGTACTTC
v_call: TRBV5-1; d_call: TRBD1; clone_size: many; j_call: TRBJ1-4; cdr3_aa: CASSSTGFTEKLFF; cdr3_nt: TGCGCCAGCAGCTCGACAGGGTTTACTGAAAAACTGTTTTTT
v_call: TRBV7-8; d_call: NA; clone_size: many; j_call: TRBJ2-7; cdr3_aa: CASSLVRDITYEQYF; cdr3_nt: TGTGCCAGCAGCTTAGTTCGGGACATCACCTACGAGCAGTACTTC
v_call: TRBV20-1; d_call: TRBD2; clone_size: many; j_call: TRBJ2-3; cdr3_aa: CSARGGTSTDTQYF; cdr3_nt: TGCAGTGCTAGGGGGGGGACCAGCACAGATACGCAGTATTTT
v_call: TRBV3-1; d_call: NA; clone_size: many; j_call: TRBJ1-2; cdr3_aa: CASSQGQSYGYTF; cdr3_nt: TGTGCCAGCAGCCAAGGTCAGAGCTATGGCTACACCTTC
v_call: TRBV20-1; d_call: TRBD1; clone_size: many; j_call: TRBJ1-6; cdr3_aa: CSAREGTGNSPLHF; cdr3_nt: TGCAGTGCTAGAGAGGGGACAGGGAATTCACCCCTCCACTTT
v_call: TRBV15; d_call: NA; clone_size: many; j_call: TRBJ2-3; cdr3_aa: CATSTDGGTDTQYF; cdr3_nt: TGTGCCACCAGCACCGACGGGGGCACAGATACGCAGTATTTT
v_call: TRBV28; d_call: NA; clone_size: many; j_call: TRBJ2-2; cdr3_aa: CASSLLQGWSGNTGELFF; cdr3_nt: TGTGCCAGCAGTTTATTACAGGGATGGTCGGGCAACACCGGGGAGCTGTTTTTT
v_call: TRBV7-9; d_call: NA; clone_size: many; j_call: TRBJ1-2; cdr3_aa: CASSPPDWTSTF; cdr3_nt: TGTGCCAGCAGCCCCCCGGACTGGACTAGCACCTTC
v_call: TRBV7-7; d_call: NA; clone_size: many; j_call: TRBJ2-2; cdr3_aa: CASSSGWTGELFF; cdr3_nt: TGTGCTAGCAGCTCCGGTTGGACCGGGGAGCTGTTTTTT
v_call: TRBV29-1; d_call: NA; clone_size: many; j_call: TRBJ1-1; cdr3_aa: CSVVRTPEAFF; cdr3_nt: TGCAGCGTTGTTAGGACCCCTGAAGCTTTCTTT
v_call: TRBV4-3; d_call: NA; clone_size: many; j_call: TRBJ1-2; cdr3_aa: CASSPRQANYGYTF; cdr3_nt: TGCGCCAGCAGCCCCAGACAGGCAAACTATGGCTACACCTTC
v_call: TRBV12-3/TRBV12-4; d_call: NA; clone_size: many; j_call: TRBJ1-3; cdr3_aa: CAIGGSGNTIYF; cdr3_nt: TGTGCCATCGGGGGTTCTGGAAACACCATATATTTT
v_call: TRBV3-1; d_call: NA; clone_size: many; j_call: TRBJ2-7; cdr3_aa: CASSSRYEQYF; cdr3_nt: TGTGCCAGCAGCTCGAGATACGAGCAGTACTTC
v_call: TRBV20-1; d_call: NA; clone_size: many; j_call: TRBJ1-5; cdr3_aa: CSAKASNQPQHF; cdr3_nt: TGCAGTGCTAAAGCTAGCAATCAGCCCCAGCATTTT
v_call: TRBV7-9; d_call: TRBD1; clone_size: many; j_call: TRBJ1-2; cdr3_aa: CASSLGQGDNYGYTF; cdr3_nt: TGTGCCAGCAGCTTGGGACAGGGTGATAACTATGGCTACACCTTC
v_call: TRBV20-1; d_call: NA; clone_size: many; j_call: TRBJ2-3; cdr3_aa: CSASMGDTQYF; cdr3_nt: TGCAGTGCTAGTATGGGAGATACGCAGTATTTT
v_call: TRBV5-5; d_call: NA; clone_size: many; j_call: TRBJ1-2; cdr3_aa: CASSTTNLDYGYTF; cdr3_nt: TGTGCCAGCAGCACGACAAATTTGGATTATGGCTACACCTTC
v_call: TRBV5-1; d_call: TRBD2; clone_size: many; j_call: TRBJ2-3; cdr3_aa: CASSTGTSVPPDTQYF; cdr3_nt: TGCGCCAGCAGCACCGGGACTAGCGTACCTCCGGATACGCAGTATTTT
v_call: TRBV6-2/TRBV6-3; d_call: NA; clone_size: many; j_call: TRBJ2-3; cdr3_aa: CASSYRWSHSTDTQYF; cdr3_nt: TGTGCCAGCAGTTACCGGTGGAGCCACAGCACAGATACGCAGTATTTT
v_call: TRBV20-1; d_call: NA; clone_size: many; j_call: TRBJ1-5; cdr3_aa: CSARAPTGGNQPQHF; cdr3_nt: TGCAGTGCTAGAGCCCCGACAGGAGGCAATCAGCCCCAGCATTTT
v_call: TRBV7-2; d_call: TRBD2; clone_size: many; j_call: TRBJ2-3; cdr3_aa: CASSSLGEGLDTQYF; cdr3_nt: TGTGCCAGCAGCTCGCTGGGGGAGGGCTTAGATACGCAGTATTTT
v_call: TRBV5-6; d_call: NA; clone_size: many; j_call: TRBJ2-7; cdr3_aa: CASSLERNYEQYF; cdr3_nt: TGTGCCAGCAGCTTGGAAAGAAACTACGAGCAGTACTTC
v_call: TRBV6-2/TRBV6-3; d_call: TRBD1; clone_size: many; j_call: TRBJ2-5; cdr3_aa: CASRAGQGTQETQYF; cdr3_nt: TGTGCCAGCAGAGCCGGACAGGGCACCCAAGAGACCCAGTACTTC
v_call: TRBV12-3/TRBV12-4; d_call: TRBD2; clone_size: many; j_call: TRBJ2-7; cdr3_aa: CASSLQLASEQYF; cdr3_nt: TGTGCCAGCAGTTTACAACTAGCGAGTGAGCAGTACTTC
v_call: TRBV29-1; d_call: NA; clone_size: many; j_call: TRBJ2-7; cdr3_aa: CSVTEGGYEQYF; cdr3_nt: TGCAGCGTTACTGAAGGGGGCTACGAGCAGTACTTC
v_call: TRBV12-3/TRBV12-4; d_call: NA; clone_size: many; j_call: TRBJ1-4; cdr3_aa: CASSFGVGNEKLFF; cdr3_nt: TGTGCCAGCAGTTTTGGGGTCGGTAATGAAAAACTGTTTTTT
v_call: TRBV6-5; d_call: NA; clone_size: many; j_call: TRBJ1-1; cdr3_aa: CASSPGQRREAFF; cdr3_nt: TGTGCCAGCAGCCCCGGACAGCGCCGTGAAGCTTTCTTT
v_call: TRBV20-1; d_call: NA; clone_size: many; j_call: TRBJ1-3; cdr3_aa: CSARDALESGNTIYF; cdr3_nt: TGCAGTGCTAGAGATGCCCTGGAGTCTGGAAACACCATATATTTT
v_call: TRBV7-2; d_call: TRBD1; clone_size: many; j_call: TRBJ1-2; cdr3_aa: CASSSGTGPFHTF; cdr3_nt: TGTGCCAGCAGTTCCGGGACAGGGCCCTTCCACACCTTC
v_call: TRBV4-1; d_call: NA; clone_size: many; j_call: TRBJ1-5; cdr3_aa: CASSGNLREPQHF; cdr3_nt: TGCGCCAGCAGCGGAAACTTGAGGGAGCCCCAGCATTTT
v_call: TRBV5-1; d_call: NA; clone_size: many; j_call: TRBJ2-1; cdr3_aa: CASSFEGGWYNEQFF; cdr3_nt: TGCGCCAGCAGCTTCGAGGGGGGTTGGTACAATGAGCAGTTCTTC
v_call: TRBV2; d_call: NA; clone_size: many; j_call: TRBJ2-6; cdr3_aa: CASSEGVAGANVLTF; cdr3_nt: TGTGCCAGCAGTGAAGGAGTAGCTGGGGCCAACGTCCTGACTTTC
v_call: TRBV7-2; d_call: NA; clone_size: many; j_call: TRBJ2-1; cdr3_aa: CASSLARNAYNEQFF; cdr3_nt: TGTGCCAGCAGCTTAGCTCGAAATGCCTACAATGAGCAGTTCTTC
v_call: TRBV11-2; d_call: TRBD2; clone_size: NA; j_call: TRBJ2-1; cdr3_aa: CASSLVGIIVVGGRRNEQFF; cdr3_nt: TGTGCCAGCAGCTTAGTGGGAATCATCGTGGTTGGCGGGAGGCGCAATGAGCAGTTCTTC
v_call: TRBV20-1; d_call: NA; clone_size: many; j_call: TRBJ1-3; cdr3_aa: CSARSITGQSGNTIYF; cdr3_nt: TGCAGTGCTAGATCGATCACAGGCCAGAGTGGAAACACCATATATTTT
v_call: TRBV3-1; d_call: TRBD2; clone_size: many; j_call: TRBJ2-1; cdr3_aa: CASSLTSGRGDEQFF; cdr3_nt: TGTGCCAGCAGCCTGACTAGCGGGAGAGGAGATGAGCAGTTCTTC
v_call: TRBV6-1; d_call: TRBD1; clone_size: many; j_call: TRBJ2-7; cdr3_aa: CASSEEETGGAEQYF; cdr3_nt: TGTGCCAGCAGTGAAGAGGAGACAGGGGGCGCCGAGCAGTACTTC
v_call: TRBV4-3; d_call: NA; clone_size: many; j_call: TRBJ1-1; cdr3_aa: CASSLRQSNTEAFF; cdr3_nt: TGCGCCAGCAGCCTAAGACAGTCGAACACTGAAGCTTTCTTT
v_call: TRBV7-2; d_call: NA; clone_size: many; j_call: TRBJ1-3; cdr3_aa: CASYAGTPGNTIYF; cdr3_nt: TGTGCCAGCTACGCCGGGACCCCTGGAAACACCATATATTTT
v_call: TRBV7-9; d_call: TRBD2; clone_size: many; j_call: TRBJ2-2; cdr3_aa: CASSLPWGSRPREAPNTGELFF; cdr3_nt: TGTGCCAGCAGCTTACCTTGGGGAAGCAGGCCCCGGGAGGCGCCGAACACCGGGGAGCTGTTTTTT
v_call: TRBV5-1; d_call: NA; clone_size: many; j_call: TRBJ2-3; cdr3_aa: CASSLRGNEDTQYF; cdr3_nt: TGCGCCAGCAGCCTACGGGGGAATGAAGATACGCAGTATTTT
v_call: TRBV7-8; d_call: TRBD2; clone_size: many; j_call: TRBJ2-3; cdr3_aa: CASSLTSGVSTDTQYF; cdr3_nt: TGTGCCAGCAGCTTGACTAGCGGGGTTAGCACAGATACGCAGTATTTT
v_call: TRBV20-1; d_call: NA; clone_size: many; j_call: TRBJ2-3; cdr3_aa: CSARDGGAGQADTQYF; cdr3_nt: TGCAGTGCTAGAGATGGGGGGGCCGGTCAAGCAGATACGCAGTATTTT
v_call: TRBV7-2; d_call: TRBD1; clone_size: many; j_call: TRBJ2-4; cdr3_aa: CASSPGTALAKNIQYF; cdr3_nt: TGTGCCAGCAGCCCTGGGACAGCTCTAGCCAAAAACATTCAGTACTTC
v_call: TRBV18; d_call: NA; clone_size: many; j_call: TRBJ2-3; cdr3_aa: CASSLRTGSATDTQYF; cdr3_nt: TGTGCCAGCTCACTACGCACGGGTTCTGCCACAGATACGCAGTATTTT
v_call: TRBV18; d_call: NA; clone_size: many; j_call: TRBJ1-5; cdr3_aa: CASSLESGGQPQHF; cdr3_nt: TGTGCCAGCTCACTGGAGTCGGGAGGCCAGCCCCAGCATTTT
v_call: TRBV4-3; d_call: TRBD2; clone_size: many; j_call: TRBJ2-1; cdr3_aa: CASSQETSLYNEQFF; cdr3_nt: TGCGCCAGCAGCCAAGAGACTAGCCTTTACAATGAGCAGTTCTTC
v_call: TRBV20-1; d_call: TRBD1; clone_size: many; j_call: TRBJ1-5; cdr3_aa: CSARGSGQGLPSIEPQHF; cdr3_nt: TGCAGTGCTAGAGGGAGTGGACAGGGGCTCCCGAGCATTGAGCCCCAGCATTTT
v_call: TRBV12-3/TRBV12-4; d_call: TRBD2; clone_size: many; j_call: TRBJ2-1; cdr3_aa: CASSPSAGVYNEQFF; cdr3_nt: TGTGCCAGCAGCCCGTCTGCGGGAGTATACAATGAGCAGTTCTTC
v_call: TRBV7-2; d_call: TRBD2; clone_size: many; j_call: TRBJ2-5; cdr3_aa: CASSTLLAGVGETQYF; cdr3_nt: TGTGCCAGCAGCACCCTACTAGCGGGGGTGGGAGAGACCCAGTACTTC
v_call: TRBV5-1; d_call: NA; clone_size: many; j_call: TRBJ2-7; cdr3_aa: CASSLTSNSYEQYF; cdr3_nt: TGCGCCAGCAGCCTTACCTCGAACTCCTACGAGCAGTACTTC
v_call: TRBV5-1; d_call: NA; clone_size: many; j_call: TRBJ1-4; cdr3_aa: CASSWAGPGFNEKLFF; cdr3_nt: TGCGCCAGCAGTTGGGCAGGGCCGGGGTTTAATGAAAAACTGTTTTTT
v_call: TRBV4-3; d_call: NA; clone_size: many; j_call: TRBJ2-7; cdr3_aa: CASSQDSRDYEQYF; cdr3_nt: TGCGCCAGCAGCCAAGATTCCAGGGACTACGAGCAGTACTTC
v_call: TRBV20-1; d_call: TRBD1; clone_size: many; j_call: TRBJ2-3; cdr3_aa: CSAREGQGLTDTQYF; cdr3_nt: TGCAGTGCTAGAGAGGGACAGGGTCTCACAGATACGCAGTATTTT
v_call: TRBV19; d_call: NA; clone_size: many; j_call: TRBJ1-1; cdr3_aa: CASSTPRGGAEAFF; cdr3_nt: TGTGCCAGTAGTACGCCCCGGGGGGGGGCTGAAGCTTTCTTT
v_call: TRBV12-3/TRBV12-4; d_call: TRBD1; clone_size: many; j_call: TRBJ1-5; cdr3_aa: CASAKPGQGGQPQHF; cdr3_nt: TGTGCCAGCGCCAAACCCGGACAGGGCGGCCAGCCCCAGCATTTT